This TCR beta chain was sequenced in a study of blood T cell repertoires in COVID-19. Turning to the study itself: Acute and convalescent COVID-19 samples came from the United States, Italy and Spain.

This clone has more than one count but fewer than ten. Trimming cost V 2 bases and J 6 bases, with 10 bases left between them. This CDR3 comprises 14 residues. Germline CDR1 is ENHRY and CDR2 is SYGVKD. Clones were read by immunoSEQ multiplex PCR, and TCRdb kept only the in-frame ones, dropping some. The sample holds some 200,000 clones, 80% to 90% seen once. This TCR was sampled from an elderly woman with active or convalescent COVID-19. This chain uses TRBV10-3 with TRBJ2-2; D is unresolved. Sequencing used peripheral blood. The chain's CDR3 is CAISEQKQSGELFF. The CDR3 coding sequence is TGTGCCATCAGTGAGCAGAAACAGTCCGGGGAGCTGTTTTTT.